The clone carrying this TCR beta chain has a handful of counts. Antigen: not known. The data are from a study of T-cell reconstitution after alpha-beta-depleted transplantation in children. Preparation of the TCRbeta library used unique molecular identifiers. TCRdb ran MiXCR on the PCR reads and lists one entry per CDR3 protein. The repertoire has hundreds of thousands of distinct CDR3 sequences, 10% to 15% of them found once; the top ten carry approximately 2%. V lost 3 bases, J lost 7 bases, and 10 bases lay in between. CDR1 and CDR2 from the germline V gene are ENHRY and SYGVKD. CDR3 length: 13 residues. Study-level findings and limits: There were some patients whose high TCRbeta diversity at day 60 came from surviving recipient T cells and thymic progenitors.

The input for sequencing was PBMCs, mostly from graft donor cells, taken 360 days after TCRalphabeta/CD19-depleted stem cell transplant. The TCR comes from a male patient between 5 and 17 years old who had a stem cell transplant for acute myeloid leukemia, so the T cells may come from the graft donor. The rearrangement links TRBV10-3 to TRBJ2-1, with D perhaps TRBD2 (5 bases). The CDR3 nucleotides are TGTGCCATCAGTGATACTAGTTGGAATGAGCAGTTCTTC. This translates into CAISDTSWNEQFF.